A single sample is the source of the 25 T cell receptor beta chains below, sequenced in a study of blood T cells in healthy people across ages. Next came a second PCR, run for about 7 to 12 cycles, which used a sample-barcoded 5' primer along with a J-beta primer mix. Using its own MiXCR run on the 5' RACE reads, TCRdb lists one record per CDR3 protein. The table records roughly 2 million distinct CDR3 sequences, about 50% of them present only once. Sequencing used blood. These TCRs come from a woman aged 40 to 50 in good health.

V is TRBV6-2 or TRBV6-3 and J is TRBJ2-1; 11 bases align to TRBD1. The V gene's germline CDR1 is MNHEY and CDR2 SVGEGT. J was trimmed by 3 bases and V by 6 bases; bases with no gene match: 4. The CDR3 length is 15 residues. The DNA of the CDR3 is TGTGCCAGCAGGAGGACAGGGGGCGTCTACAATGAGCAGTTCTTC. It specifies CASRRTGGVYNEQFF.

This clonotype was seen more than once but under ten times. This chain uses TRBV29-1 with TRBJ2-5, with D possibly TRBD1 on 6 matching bases. The CDR3 is 13 amino acids. Trimming removed 6 bases from V and 3 bases from J, with 14 bases in between. CDR1 SQVTM and CDR2 ANQGSEA come from the germline V gene. CDR3 DNA sequence: TGCAGCGTGTTCCAGGACAGTGAAGAGACCCAGTACTTC. This encodes CSVFQDSEETQYF.

In its sample, this clonotype was seen many times. The rearrangement joins TRBV3-1 to TRBJ2-3, with 10 bases identical to TRBD1. From germline, CDR1 is LGHDT and CDR2 YNNKEL (reference sequence). V was clipped by 3 bases and J by 5 bases; unmatched bases: 11. The CDR3 is 17 amino acids. The CDR3 nucleotides read TGTGCCAGCAGCCACCCCCAGCGGGGACAGGGGAGAGATACGCAGTATTTT. This translates into CASSHPQRGQGRDTQYF.

In its sample, this clonotype was seen a few times. The rearrangement links TRBV12-3 or TRBV12-4 to TRBJ2-3; TRBD2 aligns across 10 bases. Trimming at V came to 3 bases and at J to 4 bases, leaving 7 bases not matched to a gene. This CDR3 is 16 amino acids long. CDR3 sequence: CASSLKLAGRSDTQYF. In nucleotides, the CDR3 is TGTGCCAGCAGTTTGAAACTAGCGGGGAGGTCAGATACGCAGTATTTT.

The rearrangement joins TRBV5-6 to TRBJ2-5; 10 nucleotides align to TRBD2. The CDR3 runs 18 residues. After removal of 0 bases from V and 5 bases from J, the junction contained 13 bases not matched to a gene. CDR1 and CDR2 (germline): SGHDT, YYEEEE. The CDR3 loop is CASSLGPSGGARPETQYF. CDR3 DNA: TGTGCCAGCAGCTTGGGGCCTAGCGGGGGTGCCCGCCCGGAGACCCAGTACTTC.

Note on this clonotype: A read error may account for a junction end that differs from germline. The chain is built from TRBV27 and TRBJ1-4; D gene ambiguous. CDR3 length: 12 amino acids. Germline CDR1 and CDR2: MNHEY and SMNVEV (reference sequence). CDR3 coding DNA: TGTGCCATCAGTCCGGCCTCTGGGATTCTGTTTTTT. Protein sequence: CAISPASGILFF.

This clonotype was observed once. This chain joins TRBV7-2 and TRBJ2-3, with D uncertain. Trimming removed 1 base from V and 1 base from J, with 12 bases in between. The CDR3 has 16 residues. Germline V gives CDR1 SGHTA, CDR2 FQGNSA. CDR3 sequence: CASSLEVGGRTDTQYF. The CDR3 bases are TGTGCCAGCAGCTTAGAAGTTGGCGGACGCACAGATACGCAGTATTTT.

This clonotype was counted between two and nine times. This chain joins TRBV20-1 and TRBJ2-5; 9 bases match TRBD1. The J call is doubtful: the DNA matches TRBJ2-7 better. The CDR3 sequence is 13 residues long. The germline gives CDR1 DFQATT, CDR2 SNEGSKA (reference sequence). DNA of the CDR3: TGCAGTGCCCTGGGGGACAGGGCTCACGAGCAGTACTTC. Its translation: CSALGDRAHEQYF.

This clonotype has just a few counts. V usage is TRBV5-1 and J usage is TRBJ2-6; tentatively, D is TRBD1 (5 bases). Germline values: CDR1 SGHRS, CDR2 YFSETQ. This CDR3 is built from 17 residues. V lost 4 bases and J 0 bases, leaving 14 bases between the germline ends. CDR3 amino acids: CASSPLQGLSGANVLTF. The DNA for the CDR3 is TGCGCCAGCAGCCCACTGCAGGGTCTCTCTGGGGCCAACGTCCTGACTTTC.

This clonotype appeared once. The V and J genes are TRBV5-1 and TRBJ2-1; the D gene could be TRBD1 or TRBD2 (7 bases each). Trimming stripped 4 bases from V and 5 bases from J, with 16 bases between. From germline, CDR1 is SGHRS and CDR2 YFSETQ. This CDR3 region has 15 residues. Here the CDR3 reads CASSRRQGGNNEQFF. CDR3 DNA sequence: TGCGCCAGCAGCCGGAGGCAGGGGGGGAACAATGAGCAGTTCTTC.

The rearrangement links TRBV6-2 or TRBV6-3 to TRBJ2-1; tentative D call: TRBD2 (6 bases). The better agreement between TRBJ2-7 and the DNA end casts doubt on the J call. The CDR3 runs to 16 residues. Germline values: CDR1 MNHEY, CDR2 SVGEGT. The CDR3 sequence is CASSAVGGIAYNEQYF. Here the CDR3 DNA reads TGTGCCAGCAGCGCTGTTGGAGGGATCGCCTACAATGAGCAGTACTTC.

The chain carries TRBV12-3 or TRBV12-4 and TRBJ2-7; 9 nucleotides align to TRBD2. The V segment lost 1 base and the J segment 3 bases; nucleotides outside the gene matches: 4. The CDR3 contains 15 residues. CDR3 in DNA: TGTGCCAGCAGTTTAGTATCGACTAGCGGCTACGAGCAGTACTTC. Translated: CASSLVSTSGYEQYF.

J is TRBJ1-4 and V is TRBV27; TRBD1 matches at 9 bases. This CDR3 comprises 13 residues. CDR1 is MNHEY, CDR2 SMNVEV, per germline (reference sequence). Trimming at V came to 4 bases and at J to 13 bases, leaving 7 bases not matched to a gene. CDR3: CASSYGTGNILFF. DNA for the CDR3: TGTGCCAGCAGTTATGGGACAGGGAATATACTGTTTTTT.

The chain recombines TRBV4-2 with TRBJ1-5; TRBD1 is a possible D gene (6 bases). The V end was cut by 4 bases, the J end by 3 bases, with 13 bases between. Germline CDR1 reads LGHNA; CDR2 reads YNFKEQ. The CDR3 covers 15 residues. The CDR3 nucleotides are TGTGCCAGCAGCCCCAGGGCAGGGGTCAATCAGCCCCAGCATTTT. Its translation: CASSPRAGVNQPQHF.

The chain joins TRBV27 to TRBJ2-7; TRBD1 matches at 10 bases. The CDR3 totals 19 residues. CDR1 is MNHEY and CDR2 is SMNVEV in the germline V gene (reference sequence). V lost 0 bases and J lost 1; bases outside the gene matches: 12. CDR3 residues: CASSLSIESGQGVSYEQYF. The DNA of the CDR3 is TGTGCCAGCAGTTTATCTATTGAATCCGGACAGGGGGTTTCCTACGAGCAGTACTTC.

The chain uses TRBV28 and TRBJ1-2, with D maybe TRBD1 (5 bases). Germline-derived CDR1 and CDR2 are MDHEN and SYDVKM. The V end lost 5 bases, the J end lost 8 bases, and 15 bases lay between the germline ends. This CDR3 has 13 amino acids. This CDR3 is CASSPPAWGGYTF. CDR3 nucleotide sequence: TGTGCCAGCAGTCCCCCGGCTTGGGGCGGCTACACCTTC.

This clonotype was observed a handful of times. The chain is built from TRBV7-2 and TRBJ2-7; D perhaps matches TRBD1 (5 bases). This CDR3 spans 13 amino acids. The germline V gene has CDR1 SGHTA and CDR2 FQGNSA. The V end lost 1 base, the J end lost 5 bases, and 9 bases lay between the germline ends. This CDR3 reads CASSLGQLNEQYF. The CDR3 DNA reads TGTGCCAGCAGCTTAGGACAGTTAAACGAGCAGTACTTC.

J is TRBJ1-2 and V is TRBV5-1, with TRBD1 matching over 7 bases. This CDR3 region has 14 residues. With 0 bases clipped from V and 7 bases from J, the junction kept 6 bases outside the gene matches. Germline loops: CDR1 SGHRS, CDR2 YFSETQ. The CDR3 nucleotides read TGCGCCAGCAGCTTGGATTCAGGGGGTATTGGCTACACCTTC. This translates into CASSLDSGGIGYTF.

The CDR3 DNA sequence: TGTGCCAGCAGCACTTCCTTGGGGACTGAAGCTTTCTTT. Residues: CASSTSLGTEAFF. This chain connects TRBV6-5 to TRBJ1-1; D not certain. CDR1 MNHEY and CDR2 SVGAGI come from the germline V gene. The CDR3 loop spans 13 amino acids. V shed 6 bases and J shed 5 bases, with 13 bases lying between them.

This clonotype was counted at least ten times. The V and J genes are TRBV5-1 and TRBJ2-6, with a possible D match to TRBD1 (6 bases). V dropped 5 bases and J dropped 0 bases, with 6 bases sitting between them. CDR1 SGHRS and CDR2 YFSETQ come from the germline V gene. The CDR3 totals 14 residues. The DNA for the CDR3 is TGCGCCAGCAGGGACAGCTCTGGGGCCAACGTCCTGACTTTC. This codes for CASRDSSGANVLTF.

This clonotype was seen a handful of times. The genes are TRBV5-1 and TRBJ2-1; a weak D match, TRBD2 (6 bases). The J call is uncertain, as TRBJ2-7 better fits the DNA end. This CDR3 spans 16 amino acids. Germline CDR1 is SGHRS and CDR2 is YFSETQ. The CDR3 DNA sequence: TGCGCCAGCAGCCCCATAGCGGATTCTTCCTACAATGAGCAGTACTTC. Translated, it gives CASSPIADSSYNEQYF.

The chain joins TRBV7-8 to TRBJ2-5; D call uncertain. This CDR3 is built from 13 residues. Germline V gene sequence: CDR1 SGHVS, CDR2 FQNEAQ. Trimming removed 2 bases at V and 4 bases at J, with 8 bases between. The chain's CDR3 is CASSLISTETQYF. The CDR3 DNA follows: TGTGCCAGCAGCTTAATCTCGACAGAGACCCAGTACTTC.

The J gene is TRBJ2-6, the V gene TRBV12-3 or TRBV12-4, with D possibly being TRBD1 (5 bases). The length of the CDR3 is 17 residues. V lost 7 bases and J 2 bases, leaving 18 bases between the germline ends. The CDR3 protein is CASITTLVDTGANVLTF. The DNA of the CDR3 is TGTGCCAGCATCACCACTTTAGTGGACACTGGGGCCAACGTCCTGACTTTC.

The CDR3 region is CSARNPGGAKNIQYF. The DNA for the CDR3 is TGCAGTGCTAGAAACCCAGGGGGAGCCAAAAACATTCAGTACTTC. The rearrangement links TRBV20-1 to TRBJ2-4, with 7 nucleotides matching TRBD1. Germline V gives CDR1 DFQATT, CDR2 SNEGSKA (reference sequence). V lost 2 bases and J lost 0; bases outside the gene matches: 4. The CDR3 extends over 15 amino acids.

This clonotype has only a few counts. The chain couples TRBV27 to TRBJ2-7; D is unclear. Per the germline V gene, CDR1 is MNHEY and CDR2 is SMNVEV (reference sequence). The CDR3 consists of 16 residues. The V end lost 3 bases, the J end lost 0 bases, and 15 bases lay between the germline ends. The CDR3: CASSLVPPKSSYEQYF. The CDR3 DNA reads as TGTGCCAGCAGTTTGGTCCCGCCAAAAAGCTCCTACGAGCAGTACTTC.